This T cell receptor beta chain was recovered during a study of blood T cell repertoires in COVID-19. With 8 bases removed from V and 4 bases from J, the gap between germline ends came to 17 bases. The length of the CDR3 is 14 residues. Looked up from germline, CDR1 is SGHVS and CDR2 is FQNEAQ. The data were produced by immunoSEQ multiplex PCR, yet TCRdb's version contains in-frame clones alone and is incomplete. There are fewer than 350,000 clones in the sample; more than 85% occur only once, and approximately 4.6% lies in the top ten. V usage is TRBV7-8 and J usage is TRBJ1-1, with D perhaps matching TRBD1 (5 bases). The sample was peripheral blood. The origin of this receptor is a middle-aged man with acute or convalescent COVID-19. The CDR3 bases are TGTGCCAGCGCTAGGACAACCAGGAGCACTGAAGCTTTCTTT. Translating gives CASARTTRSTEAFF.